These T cell receptor beta chains were read from a single sample in a study of shared clonotypes between healthy human individuals. Sequencing was performed with immunoSEQ multiplex PCR; in TCRdb, only in-frame clones are kept and a portion is missing. The profile shows about 380,000 clones, just over 95% of them singletons. The sequenced sample consisted of memory CD8+ T cells sorted from blood. The receptors were gathered from a man between 25 and 39 years old in good health. CDR3s include the opening cysteine and the closing phenylalanine or tryptophan. Fields, in order: clone size, J gene, D gene, V gene, CDR3 DNA, CDR3 protein. A D gene is named only where the DNA matches it firmly. Only some rows state a clone size, as once, few, many or a class for expanded clones.

. TRBJ1-2 . TRBV7-9 TGTACCAGCAGCTCAGAGAAGTACTATGGCTACACCTTC CTSSSEKYYGYTF
. TRBJ2-3 TRBD2 TRBV6-1 TGTGCCAGCTTGCTAGCGGGAGGTGCAGATACGCAGTATTTT CASLLAGGADTQYF
. TRBJ2-1 TRBD2 TRBV5-1 TGCGCCAGCAGCTTGGCCCCGGCGGGAGGGCCCCCTAACAATGAGCAGTTCTTC CASSLAPAGGPPNNEQFF
. TRBJ1-1 . TRBV30 TGTGCCTCCGGGCGTGGTGGCACTGAAGCTTTCTTT CASGRGGTEAFF
. TRBJ1-1 . TRBV6-1 TGTGCCAGCAGTGAAGCACGGAACACTGAAGCTTTCTTT CASSEARNTEAFF
. TRBJ2-1 . TRBV28 TGTGCCAGCAGTTTATCTGCGGGAAACACCTACAATGAGCAGTTCTTC CASSLSAGNTYNEQFF
. TRBJ2-7 . TRBV4-2 TGTGCCAGCAGCCAAGATTTCCACGAGCAGTACTTC CASSQDFHEQYF
. TRBJ2-1 TRBD2 TRBV12-5 TGTGCTAGTGGTATGGGACTAGCGGGCATCAATGAGCAGTTCTTC CASGMGLAGINEQFF
. TRBJ1-5 . TRBV9 TGTGCCAGCAGCGTAGAGGGGGGAAATCAGCCCCAGCATTTT CASSVEGGNQPQHF
once TRBJ2-5 . TRBV20-1 TGCAGTGCTAGAGAGCAAGAGACCCAGTACTTC CSAREQETQYF
. TRBJ2-2 . TRBV9 TGTGCCAGCAGCGCCCGACCCGAACCCGGGGAGCTGTTTTTT CASSARPEPGELFF
. TRBJ1-4 TRBD1 TRBV18 TGTGCCAGCTCATCCGACTTTGCCCCCTGGGACAGGGGTAAAAAACTGTTTTTT CASSSDFAPWDRGKKLFF
once TRBJ1-3 . TRBV27 TGTGCCAGCCGACGGAGCTCTGGAAACACCATATATTTT CASRRSSGNTIYF
. TRBJ2-1 . TRBV4-2 TGTGCCAGCAGCCAACAGGGGGGTCGCAATGAGCAGTTCTTC CASSQQGGRNEQFF
once TRBJ1-2 . TRBV21-1 TGTGCCAGCAGCAAAGCAAACTATGGCTACACCTTC CASSKANYGYTF
. TRBJ1-1 . TRBV30 TGTGCCTGGAGTGAGGGGCCAATTGCTGAAGCTTTCTTT CAWSEGPIAEAFF
. TRBJ2-5 TRBD2 TRBV5-1 TGCGCCAGCAGCCCCGGGACTAGCGGGAGAGAGACCCAGTACTTC CASSPGTSGRETQYF
. TRBJ1-2 . TRBV28 TGTGCCAGCAGTTTAGGGGGAGGGCCTAACTATGGCTACACCTTC CASSLGGGPNYGYTF
. TRBJ2-4 . TRBV4-1 TGCGCCAGCAGTTTTGGGATCGCCAAAAACATTCAGTACTTC CASSFGIAKNIQYF
. TRBJ2-1 TRBD2 TRBV7-8 TGTGCCAGCAGCTTAGATCTAGCGGGCTACAATGAGCAGTTCTTC CASSLDLAGYNEQFF
. TRBJ1-2 . TRBV6-5 TGTGCCAGCAGTTACTCTTCCAGGGACGTTGGCTACACCTTC CASSYSSRDVGYTF
. TRBJ2-3 TRBD2 TRBV27 TGTGCCAGCACGCTAGCGGGAGGCACGAGGGATACGCAGTATTTT CASTLAGGTRDTQYF
. TRBJ1-1 . TRBV5-1 TGCGCCAGCAGCTTAGTGGCTAACACTGAAGCTTTCTTT CASSLVANTEAFF
. TRBJ2-1 TRBD2 TRBV4-2 TGTGCCAGCAGCTCCCTAGCGGGAGGGAGAGGGCAGTTCTTC CASSSLAGGRGQFF
. TRBJ2-3 TRBD2 TRBV7-6 TGTGCCAGCAGCCCGGTTGGGGGGGGTCCCCTAATCACAGATACGCAGTATTTT CASSPVGGGPLITDTQYF
. TRBJ2-5 . TRBV9 TGTGCCAGCAGCGTTGAAGCTAGACCCCAAGAGACCCAGTACTTC CASSVEARPQETQYF
. TRBJ2-2 . TRBV7-3 TGTGCCAGCAGCTTCGGCGGGACCGGGGAGCTGTTTTTT CASSFGGTGELFF
. TRBJ2-4 . TRBV18 TGTGCCAGCTCACCACCGGAGGGTGTTACGCGAAACATTCAGTACTTC CASSPPEGVTRNIQYF
. TRBJ1-4 . TRBV10-1 TGCGCCAGCAGTACCAGGGAAGTGGATGAAAAACTGTTTTTT CASSTREVDEKLFF
. TRBJ2-3 TRBD2 TRBV25-1 TGTGCCAGCAGTGAAGCGGGAGGGCCAGATACGCAGTATTTT CASSEAGGPDTQYF
. TRBJ2-1 . TRBV20-1 TGCAGTGCTGTTACCTACAATGAGCAGTTCTTC CSAVTYNEQFF
. TRBJ1-2 . TRBV28 TGTGCCAGCAGTTCCGGGGCCTATGGCTACACCTTC CASSSGAYGYTF
. TRBJ2-2 TRBD2 TRBV5-4 TGTGCCAGCAGCTTGCAGGCGGGAGGGCCGACCGGGGAGCTGTTTTTT CASSLQAGGPTGELFF
. TRBJ2-7 TRBD2 TRBV6-1 TGTGCCAGCAGTGAATCCCCTAGCGGGAGTTCTTACGAGCAGTACTTC CASSESPSGSSYEQYF
. TRBJ1-1 . TRBV28 TGTGCCAGCAGTTTCCCCAGACAGTTTGAAGCTTTCTTT CASSFPRQFEAFF
. TRBJ2-1 . TRBV5-4 TGTGCCAGCAGCTGGGAAAATGAGCAGTTCTTC CASSWENEQFF
. TRBJ1-1 . TRBV30 TGTGCCTGGAGTGTCGACAACACTGAAGCTTTCTTT CAWSVDNTEAFF
. TRBJ2-2 . TRBV10-3 TGTGCCATCAGTGGGGGAGTAACCGGGGAGCTGTTTTTT CAISGGVTGELFF
once TRBJ2-1 TRBD2 TRBV30 TGTGCCTGGACCCTAGCGGCGACTACATTTCGTGAGCAGTTCTTC CAWTLAATTFREQFF
. TRBJ2-7 . TRBV25-1 TGTGCCAGCAGGCAGGGGGGCGAGCAGTACTTC CASRQGGEQYF
. TRBJ2-2 TRBD2 TRBV6-1 TGTGCCAGCAACCTAGCGGGAAACACCGGGGAGCTGTTTTTT CASNLAGNTGELFF
once TRBJ1-5 . TRBV6-1 TGTGCCAGCAGTCGCGGACAGAGCAATCAGCCCCAGCATTTT CASSRGQSNQPQHF
. TRBJ1-5 TRBD1 TRBV30 TGTGCCTGGAGTTCCCGGGACAGGGTCTTCCAGCCCCAGCATTTT CAWSSRDRVFQPQHF
. TRBJ1-3 . TRBV2 TGTGCCAGCAGTGCGGGGGGCAGGAACACCATATATTTT CASSAGGRNTIYF
. TRBJ2-7 . TRBV2 TGTGCCAGCAGTGAATATCCAGGGCCCCTTTACTTC CASSEYPGPLYF
. TRBJ2-7 TRBD2 TRBV28 TGTGCCAGCAGTTCCAGGACTAGCTGGAACGAGCAGTACTTC CASSSRTSWNEQYF
. TRBJ2-2 TRBD1 TRBV6-4 TGTGCCAGCAATCTCGACAGGGGGCCGGGCACCGGGGAGCTGTTTTTT CASNLDRGPGTGELFF
. TRBJ2-7 . TRBV27 TGTGCCAGCAGTTTATGGGGTGACGAGCAGTACTTC CASSLWGDEQYF
. TRBJ2-6 . TRBV9 TGTGCCAGCAGCGTAGCTGATCCGTCAGCCTCTGGGGCCAACGTCCTGACTTTC CASSVADPSASGANVLTF
. TRBJ2-5 . TRBV18 TGTGCCAGCTCGCCAGGGGTGCGGGAGACCCAGTACTTC CASSPGVRETQYF
. TRBJ2-1 . TRBV27 TGTGCCAGCAGTTTATTGGGGGACGGCAATGAGCAGTTCTTC CASSLLGDGNEQFF
. TRBJ2-4 TRBD1 TRBV28 TGTGCCAGCCGGGACAGGGGGCTAAGGAACATTCAGTACTTC CASRDRGLRNIQYF
. TRBJ1-3 . TRBV9 TGTGCCAGCAGCGAGGCGGGCTCTGGAAACACCATATATTTT CASSEAGSGNTIYF